One T cell receptor beta chain is described in this entry. This clonotype was detected ten times or more. It has no known antigen specificity. Base qualities are not at hand, and no much larger clone is one base apart. This specimen comes from a study of T-cell reconstitution after alpha-beta-depleted transplantation in children (dated by TCRdb to the mid-2010s). In the study overall: The study quantitatively tracked T-cell immune reconstitution after TCRalphabeta/CD19-depleted allogeneic hematopoietic cell transplantation in children using TCR repertoire profiling.

The germline V gene provides CDR1 MDHEN and CDR2 SYDVKM. The junction carries 10 bases between V and J, which are trimmed by 11 bases and 5 bases respectively. The CDR3 covers 11 residues, taking in both the cysteine and the phenylalanine. This entry keeps only the CDR3 DNA: 33 bases, framed from base 1. Libraries came from PCR. TCRdb names Illumina HiSeq 2500 as the instrument used. TCR library preparation used molecular barcoding, with unique molecular identifiers applied to normalize quantification of the TCRbeta repertoire. TCRdb trimmed the raw reads at Q25, called clones with MiXCR and kept productive beta chains. Each record represents a unique CDR3 protein, reported with the most common genes and DNA among its rows. The sample has nearly 400,000 distinct CDR3 sequences on record, 20% of them singletons. The ten top clones hold 3.5% to 4% of the sample.

Sample: PBMCs from the stem cell graft donor, taken from the stem cell graft. The rearranged segments are TRBV28 and TRBJ2-1, with the D gene call left open. This receptor was taken from a human donor who donated a stem cell graft to a child with acute myeloid leukemia. The DNA is as follows: TGTGCCTTCGGCTCAAACAATGAGCAGTTCTTC. Its product reads: CAFGSNNEQFF.